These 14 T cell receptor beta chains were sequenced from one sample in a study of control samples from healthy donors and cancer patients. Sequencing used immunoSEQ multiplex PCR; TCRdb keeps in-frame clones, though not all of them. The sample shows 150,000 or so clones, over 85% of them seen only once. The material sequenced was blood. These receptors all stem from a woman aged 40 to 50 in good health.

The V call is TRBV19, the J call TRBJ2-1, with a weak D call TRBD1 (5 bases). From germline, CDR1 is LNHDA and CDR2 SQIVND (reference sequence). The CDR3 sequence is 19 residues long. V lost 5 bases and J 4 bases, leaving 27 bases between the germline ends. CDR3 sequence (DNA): TGTGCCAGTAGTTTTAGTTACCCCCCCCAGGGAAAGGTGTACAATGAGCAGTTCTTC. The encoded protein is CASSFSYPPQGKVYNEQFF.

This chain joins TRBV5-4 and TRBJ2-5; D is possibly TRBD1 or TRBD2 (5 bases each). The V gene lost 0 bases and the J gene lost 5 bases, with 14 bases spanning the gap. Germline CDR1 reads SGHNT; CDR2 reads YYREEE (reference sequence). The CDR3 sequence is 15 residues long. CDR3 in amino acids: CASSLVSGTGETQYF. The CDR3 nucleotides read TGTGCCAGCAGCTTGGTTTCAGGGACGGGGGAGACCCAGTACTTC.

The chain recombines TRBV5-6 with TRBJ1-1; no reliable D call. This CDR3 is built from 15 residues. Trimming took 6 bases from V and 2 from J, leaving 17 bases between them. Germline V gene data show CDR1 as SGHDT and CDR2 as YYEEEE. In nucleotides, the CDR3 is TGTGCCAGCACCCTCGTGGCGACCTCAAACACTGAAGCTTTCTTT. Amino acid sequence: CASTLVATSNTEAFF.

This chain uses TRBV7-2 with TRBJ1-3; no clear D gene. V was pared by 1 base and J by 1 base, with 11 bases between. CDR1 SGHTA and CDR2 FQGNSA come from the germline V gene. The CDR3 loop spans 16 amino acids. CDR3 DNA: TGTGCCAGCAGCTTAGAGGCCGGTCCTTCTGGAAACACCATATATTTT. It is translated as CASSLEAGPSGNTIYF. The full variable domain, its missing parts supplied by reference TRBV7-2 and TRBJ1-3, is GAGVSQSPSNKVTEKGKDVELRCDPISGHTALYWYRQSLGQGLEFLIYFQGNSAPDKSGLPSDRFSAERTGGSVSTLTIQRTQQEDSAVYLCASSLEAGPSGNTIYFGEGSWLTVV.

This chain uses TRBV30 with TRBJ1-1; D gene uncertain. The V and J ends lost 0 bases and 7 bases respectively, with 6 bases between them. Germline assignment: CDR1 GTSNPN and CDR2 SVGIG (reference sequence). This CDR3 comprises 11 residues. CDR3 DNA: TGTGCCTGGAGTGTATACCGTGAAGCTTTCTTT. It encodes CAWSVYREAFF.

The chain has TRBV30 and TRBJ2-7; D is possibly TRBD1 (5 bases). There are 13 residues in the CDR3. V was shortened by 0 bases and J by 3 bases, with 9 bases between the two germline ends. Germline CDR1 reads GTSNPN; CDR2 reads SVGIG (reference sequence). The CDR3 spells CAWSVQAFYEQYF. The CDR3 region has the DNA TGTGCCTGGAGTGTACAGGCTTTCTACGAGCAGTACTTC.

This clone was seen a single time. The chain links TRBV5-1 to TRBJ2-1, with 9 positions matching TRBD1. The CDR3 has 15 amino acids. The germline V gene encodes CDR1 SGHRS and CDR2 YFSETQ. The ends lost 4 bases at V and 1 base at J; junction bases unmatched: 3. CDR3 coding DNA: TGCGCCAGCAGCAAGGGACAGGGTTCCTACAATGAGCAGTTCTTC. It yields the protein CASSKGQGSYNEQFF.

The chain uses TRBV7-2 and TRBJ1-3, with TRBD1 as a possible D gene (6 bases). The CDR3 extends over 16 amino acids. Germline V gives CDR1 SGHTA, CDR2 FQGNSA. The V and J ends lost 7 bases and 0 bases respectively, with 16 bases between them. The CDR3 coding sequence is TGTGCCAGCAAGAGATACCAGGGGAGCTCTGGAAACACCATATATTTT. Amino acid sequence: CASKRYQGSSGNTIYF.

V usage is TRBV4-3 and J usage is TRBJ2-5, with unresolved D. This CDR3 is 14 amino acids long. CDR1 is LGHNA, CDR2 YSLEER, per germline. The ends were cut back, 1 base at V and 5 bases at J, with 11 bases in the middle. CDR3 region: CASSQGYGRETQYF. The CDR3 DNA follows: TGCGCCAGCAGCCAAGGGTACGGGCGCGAGACCCAGTACTTC.

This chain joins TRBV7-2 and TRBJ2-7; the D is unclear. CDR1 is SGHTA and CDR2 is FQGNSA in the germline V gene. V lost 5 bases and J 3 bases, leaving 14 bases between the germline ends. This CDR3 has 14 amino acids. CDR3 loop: CASSLGSSFYEQYF. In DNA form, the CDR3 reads TGTGCCAGCAGCCTGGGAAGTAGTTTCTACGAGCAGTACTTC.

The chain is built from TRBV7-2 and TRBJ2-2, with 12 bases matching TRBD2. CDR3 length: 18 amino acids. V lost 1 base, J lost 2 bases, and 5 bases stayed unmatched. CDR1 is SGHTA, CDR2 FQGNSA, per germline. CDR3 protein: CASSLGLAGATNTGELFF. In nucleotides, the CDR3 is TGTGCCAGCAGCTTAGGACTAGCGGGAGCCACCAACACCGGGGAGCTGTTTTTT.

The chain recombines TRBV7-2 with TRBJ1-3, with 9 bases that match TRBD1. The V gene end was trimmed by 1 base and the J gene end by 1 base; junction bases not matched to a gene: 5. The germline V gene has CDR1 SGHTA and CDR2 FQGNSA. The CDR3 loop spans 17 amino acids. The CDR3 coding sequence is TGTGCCAGCAGCTTAGTTGGGACAGGGAATTCTGGAAACACCATATATTTT. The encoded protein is CASSLVGTGNSGNTIYF.

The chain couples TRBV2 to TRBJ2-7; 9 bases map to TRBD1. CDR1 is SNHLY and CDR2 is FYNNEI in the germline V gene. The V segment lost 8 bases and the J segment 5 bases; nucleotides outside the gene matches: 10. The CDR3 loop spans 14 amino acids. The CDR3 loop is CASSYRGRQDEQYF. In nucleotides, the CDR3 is TGTGCCAGCTCGTACAGGGGGCGTCAAGACGAGCAGTACTTC.

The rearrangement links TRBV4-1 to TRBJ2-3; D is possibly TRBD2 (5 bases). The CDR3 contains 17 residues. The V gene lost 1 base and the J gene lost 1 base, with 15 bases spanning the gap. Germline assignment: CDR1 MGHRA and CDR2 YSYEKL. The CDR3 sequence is CASSQGRAKAGTDTQYF. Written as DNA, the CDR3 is TGCGCCAGCAGCCAAGGGCGGGCCAAGGCTGGCACAGATACGCAGTATTTT.